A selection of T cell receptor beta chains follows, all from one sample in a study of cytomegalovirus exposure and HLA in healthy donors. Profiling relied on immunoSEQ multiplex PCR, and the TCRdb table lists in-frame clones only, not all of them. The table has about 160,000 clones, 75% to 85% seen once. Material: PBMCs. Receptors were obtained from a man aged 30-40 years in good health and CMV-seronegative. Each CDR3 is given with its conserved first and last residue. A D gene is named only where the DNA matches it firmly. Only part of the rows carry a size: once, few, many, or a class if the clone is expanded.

cdr3_nt: TGTGCTAGTGCTTGGGACAGGGCCAATCTCTATGGCTACACCTTC
cdr3_aa: CASAWDRANLYGYTF
clone_size: .
j_call: TRBJ1-2
d_call: TRBD1
v_call: TRBV12-5

cdr3_nt: TGTGCCAGCGTCCACGGGGACAGCTTGAACACTGAAGCTTTCTTT
cdr3_aa: CASVHGDSLNTEAFF
clone_size: once
j_call: TRBJ1-1
d_call: TRBD1
v_call: TRBV6-1

cdr3_nt: TGTGCCAGCAGCTCGGGACAAACACCCGGGGAGCTGTTTTTT
cdr3_aa: CASSSGQTPGELFF
clone_size: .
j_call: TRBJ2-2
d_call: .
v_call: TRBV7-8

cdr3_nt: TGTGCCAGCAGCTTGAGGGCGGGGACCTACCTCGGATCTGAAGCTTTCTTT
cdr3_aa: CASSLRAGTYLGSEAFF
clone_size: .
j_call: TRBJ1-1
d_call: .
v_call: TRBV5-6

cdr3_nt: TGTGCCAGCAGCGTAGAGTTAGCGGGAGTGGAAAATGAGCAGTTCTTC
cdr3_aa: CASSVELAGVENEQFF
clone_size: .
j_call: TRBJ2-1
d_call: TRBD2
v_call: TRBV9

cdr3_nt: TGCGCCAGCAGCTGGGAGGGTAATGAGCAGTTCTTC
cdr3_aa: CASSWEGNEQFF
clone_size: once
j_call: TRBJ2-1
d_call: TRBD2
v_call: TRBV5-1

cdr3_nt: TGCGCCAGCAGCTATCCAGGGGGCGAGCAGTACTTC
cdr3_aa: CASSYPGGEQYF
clone_size: .
j_call: TRBJ2-7
d_call: TRBD1
v_call: TRBV5-1

cdr3_nt: TGCAGCGTTGGGCGGGGCTCCTACGAGCAGTACTTC
cdr3_aa: CSVGRGSYEQYF
clone_size: .
j_call: TRBJ2-7
d_call: .
v_call: TRBV29-1

cdr3_nt: TGTGCCTGGACAAGAGGGCCTCTGCAGGAAGCTTTCTTT
cdr3_aa: CAWTRGPLQEAFF
clone_size: .
j_call: TRBJ1-1
d_call: .
v_call: TRBV30

cdr3_nt: TGCAGCGTTGGAGGTGGTGGGCCGGGGGACTATGGCTACACCTTC
cdr3_aa: CSVGGGGPGDYGYTF
clone_size: .
j_call: TRBJ1-2
d_call: .
v_call: TRBV29-1

cdr3_nt: TGTGCCAGCAGCTACCTTACAGGGAGAGGGGGTCAAGAGACCCAGTACTTC
cdr3_aa: CASSYLTGRGGQETQYF
clone_size: .
j_call: TRBJ2-5
d_call: .
v_call: TRBV11-2

cdr3_nt: TGTGCCAGCAGCCGAGGACAGGGGGTCTTCTCTGGAAACACCATATATTTT
cdr3_aa: CASSRGQGVFSGNTIYF
clone_size: .
j_call: TRBJ1-3
d_call: TRBD1
v_call: TRBV2

cdr3_nt: TGTGCCAGCAGGAAGGGACCGTCGGAGGGCATTCAGTACTTC
cdr3_aa: CASRKGPSEGIQYF
clone_size: .
j_call: TRBJ2-4
d_call: .
v_call: TRBV6-5

cdr3_nt: TGCGCCAGCAGCCAAGAAGGAGGGGCCATGAACACTGAAGCTTTCTTT
cdr3_aa: CASSQEGGAMNTEAFF
clone_size: .
j_call: TRBJ1-1
d_call: .
v_call: TRBV4-3

cdr3_nt: TGTGCCAGCAGTTACGGGGGGGGCCAGGGGAACACTGAAGCTTTCTTT
cdr3_aa: CASSYGGGQGNTEAFF
clone_size: few
j_call: TRBJ1-1
d_call: .
v_call: TRBV6-5

cdr3_nt: TGCGCCAGCAGCCAACCGACTAGCGGGGGGGGACAGTACTTC
cdr3_aa: CASSQPTSGGGQYF
clone_size: .
j_call: TRBJ2-5
d_call: TRBD2
v_call: TRBV4-1

cdr3_nt: TGTGCCACCACAGACAGGGATAATCAGCCCCAGCATTTT
cdr3_aa: CATTDRDNQPQHF
clone_size: .
j_call: TRBJ1-5
d_call: TRBD1
v_call: TRBV7-3